Presented here are 22 T cell receptor beta chains from one specimen sequenced in a study of blood T cells in healthy people across ages. A second PCR, run for roughly 7 to 11 cycles, used a sample-barcoded 5' primer plus a J-beta primer mix. TCRdb reprocessed the 5' RACE reads with MiXCR, giving one entry per CDR3 protein. The data show about 800,000 distinct CDR3 sequences, 46% seen once. The specimen was blood. These receptors all come from a man at least 80 years old in good health.

The rearrangement joins TRBV24-1 to TRBJ2-2; TRBD2 might be the D (5 bases). The V end lost 8 bases, the J end lost 3 bases, and 15 bases lay between the germline ends. From germline, CDR1 is KGHDR and CDR2 SFDVKD. CDR3 length: 15 residues. CDR3 protein: CATMSLAGDTGELFF. The CDR3 DNA reads TGTGCCACCATGAGTCTAGCAGGCGACACCGGGGAGCTGTTTTTT.

The rearrangement joins TRBV20-1 to TRBJ2-3, with a tentative D call TRBD1 (6 bases). The CDR3 loop spans 19 amino acids. The V end was cut by 1 base, the J end by 0 bases, with 23 bases between. Looked up from germline, CDR1 is DFQATT and CDR2 is SNEGSKA (reference sequence). Written as DNA, the CDR3 is TGCAGTGCTAGAGGAAGGAACAGGGATCCGCTTTTAAGCACAGATACGCAGTATTTT. Residues: CSARGRNRDPLLSTDTQYF.

This clonotype was recorded a few times. V and J are TRBV12-3 or TRBV12-4 and TRBJ2-3; weak D call: TRBD1 (5 bases). Deletions cut 3 bases from V and 6 bases from J, with 13 bases between. The CDR3 sequence is 14 residues long. The CDR3 is CASSLRRVSDTQYF. The CDR3 region has the DNA TGTGCCAGCAGTTTGCGCAGGGTCTCGGATACGCAGTATTTT.

The chain links TRBV5-5 to TRBJ2-5, with D uncertain. The DNA end lines up better with TRBJ2-7; the J call may be wrong. Germline V CDR1 and CDR2: SGHKS, YYEKEE (reference sequence). The CDR3 is 14 residues long. The CDR3: CASIPSRANYEQYF. The CDR3 DNA is TGTGCCAGCATCCCGTCCCGAGCAAACTACGAGCAGTACTTC.

The CDR3 loop is CSAVRGVTEAFF. The CDR3 coding sequence is TGCAGTGCCGTGAGGGGGGTCACTGAAGCTTTCTTT. This rearrangement joins TRBV20-1 to TRBJ1-1; maybe TRBD1 (6 bases). Germline lookup yields CDR1 DFQATT and CDR2 SNEGSKA (reference sequence). The V end lost 6 bases, the J end lost 4 bases, and 12 bases lay between the germline ends. The CDR3 has 12 residues.

DNA for the CDR3: TGTGCCAGCAGCTGGGGGGGAGATCAAGAGACCCAGTACTTC. This translates into CASSWGGDQETQYF. This chain joins TRBV7-2 and TRBJ2-5; TRBD2 matches at 7 bases. CDR1 is SGHTA, CDR2 FQGNSA, per germline. The CDR3 totals 14 residues. With 4 bases clipped from V and 2 bases from J, the junction kept 4 bases outside the gene matches.

The chain carries TRBV20-1 and TRBJ2-3; 7 bases line up with TRBD2. CDR3 length: 15 amino acids. Germline loops: CDR1 DFQATT, CDR2 SNEGSKA (reference sequence). V lost 1 base, J lost 5 bases, and 9 bases stayed unmatched. CDR3 sequence: CSARGGSPYIDTQYF. The CDR3 DNA is TGCAGTGCTAGAGGCGGGAGTCCCTATATAGATACGCAGTATTTT.

The rearrangement uses TRBV7-9 and TRBJ2-1; 9 nucleotides agree with TRBD1. V shed 1 base and J 5 bases; nucleotides not matched to a gene: 0. The CDR3 runs 14 residues. Germline V gene sequence: CDR1 SEHNR, CDR2 FQNEAQ (reference sequence). The CDR3 spells CASSLGQGDNEQFF. Here the CDR3 DNA reads TGTGCCAGCAGCTTAGGACAGGGGGACAATGAGCAGTTCTTC. The whole variable domain, remainder taken from reference TRBV7-9 and TRBJ2-1, is DTGVSQNPRHKITKRGQNVTFRCDPISEHNRLYWYRQTLGQGPEFLTYFQNEAQLEKSRLLSDRFSAERPKGSFSTLEIQRTEQGDSAMYLCASSLGQGDNEQFFGPGTRLTVL.

The chain combines TRBV27 with TRBJ1-4, with a possible D match to TRBD1 (6 bases). The germline CDR1 and CDR2 sequences are MNHEY and SMNVEV (reference sequence). The CDR3 spans 15 residues. V lost 4 bases and J 7 bases, leaving 16 bases between the germline ends. CDR3 nucleotide sequence: TGTGCCAGCAGTTCCCTGGGGGGCGCGTTTGAAAAACTGTTTTTT. Its protein is CASSSLGGAFEKLFF.

Ten or more counts support this clonotype. The rearrangement joins TRBV9 to TRBJ2-7; no definite D call. The CDR3 length is 13 residues. V lost 4 bases and J lost 6, with 14 bases in between. The V gene's germline CDR1 is SGDLS and CDR2 YYNGEE. The CDR3: CASSLRPGSEQYF. CDR3 nucleotides: TGTGCCAGCAGCCTCCGACCGGGCTCCGAGCAGTACTTC.

This clonotype was detected only a few times. J is TRBJ2-5 and V is TRBV27; D not resolved. Germline CDR1 and CDR2: MNHEY and SMNVEV (reference sequence). Trimming shortened V by 3 bases and J by 1 base, and 9 bases separated the two germline ends. The CDR3 loop spans 14 amino acids. The CDR3 region is CASSFKRTQETQYF. CDR3 coding DNA: TGTGCCAGCAGTTTCAAGCGTACCCAAGAGACCCAGTACTTC.

The chain employs TRBV7-8 and TRBJ1-2; 7 positions match TRBD1. CDR3 size: 14 residues. Trimming cost V 7 bases and J 1 base; bases outside gene matches: 6. Germline CDR1 and CDR2: SGHVS and FQNEAQ. CDR3 sequence (DNA): TGTGCCAGCACCGACACAGGGGTTAACTATGGCTACACCTTC. It codes for CASTDTGVNYGYTF.

The rearrangement links TRBV7-2 to TRBJ2-4; a weak D match, TRBD2 (6 bases). The J call may be faulty, since TRBJ2-7 better matches the DNA end. Germline-derived CDR1 and CDR2 are SGHTA and FQGNSA. The CDR3 runs 17 residues. Written as DNA, the CDR3 is TGTGCCAGCAGCTTTGGGGTTGCGGGGCCAATCTCCTACGAGCAGTACTTC. Translating gives CASSFGVAGPISYEQYF.

Details on this clonotype: This may be a read error: a much more frequent sequence differs by one nucleotide. The V and J genes are TRBV4-3 and TRBJ2-2; D gene unclear. Germline V gene data show CDR1 as LGHNA and CDR2 as YSLEER. V lost 5 bases, J lost 0 bases, and 7 bases lay in between. This CDR3 has 14 amino acids. The CDR3: CASSFSTNTGELFF. The CDR3 coding sequence is TGCGCCAGCAGCTTCTCGACGAACACCGGGGAGCTGTTTTTT.

The chain couples TRBV7-2 to TRBJ2-3; a weak D match, TRBD1 (6 bases). Germline lookup yields CDR1 SGHTA and CDR2 FQGNSA. The V and J ends lost 3 bases and 4 bases respectively, with 11 bases between them. The CDR3 extends over 14 amino acids. Written as DNA, the CDR3 is TGTGCCAGCAGCTTGAACAGGGTACCAGATACGCAGTATTTT. Translating it yields CASSLNRVPDTQYF.

The genes are TRBV29-1 and TRBJ2-1; 10 positions match TRBD2. The length of the CDR3 is 14 residues. The germline CDR1 and CDR2 sequences are SQVTM and ANQGSEA. V shed 3 bases and J 4 bases; nucleotides not matched to a gene: 3. This CDR3 is CSVEKTSGYNEQFF. The CDR3 DNA follows: TGCAGCGTTGAGAAGACTAGCGGGTACAATGAGCAGTTCTTC.

The chain uses TRBV7-2 and TRBJ2-2; D is unclear. Germline CDR1 and CDR2: SGHTA and FQGNSA. V lost 1 base and J 5 bases, leaving 14 bases between the germline ends. This CDR3 has 16 amino acids. DNA of the CDR3: TGTGCCAGCAGCTTAGTCCTGAATCCTGGGACCGGGGAGCTGTTTTTT. This gives the protein CASSLVLNPGTGELFF. Variable domain in full (rest from reference TRBV7-2 and TRBJ2-2): GAGVSQSPSNKVTEKGKDVELRCDPISGHTALYWYRQSLGQGLEFLIYFQGNSAPDKSGLPSDRFSAERTGGSVSTLTIQRTQQEDSAVYLCASSLVLNPGTGELFFGEGSRLTVL.

The rearrangement joins TRBV12-3 or TRBV12-4 to TRBJ1-5; TRBD1 aligns across 7 bases. With V trimmed by 2 bases and J by 5 bases, 3 bases remained unmatched. The CDR3 length is 14 residues. This CDR3 reads CASSLRQGHQPQHF. DNA for the CDR3: TGTGCCAGCAGTTTACGACAGGGCCATCAGCCCCAGCATTTT.

This chain connects TRBV7-2 to TRBJ1-2; 7 nucleotides agree with TRBD1. The CDR3 length is 16 residues. V was pared by 5 bases and J by 0 bases, with 9 bases of the junction left unmatched. Germline V gene data show CDR1 as SGHTA and CDR2 as FQGNSA. The DNA of the CDR3 is TGTGCCAGCAGCGCCCCTCGGGACAGAACTAACTATGGCTACACCTTC. It specifies CASSAPRDRTNYGYTF.

V usage is TRBV10-3 and J usage is TRBJ2-5, with TRBD1 identical over 7 bases. The CDR3 contains 15 residues. CDR1 is ENHRY, CDR2 SYGVKD, per germline. The trim removed 3 bases at V and 5 bases at J, leaving 9 bases unmatched. CDR3 region: CAISDLTGMTETQYF. The DNA of the CDR3 is TGTGCCATCAGTGACCTGACAGGGATGACGGAGACCCAGTACTTC.

The rearrangement uses TRBV20-1 and TRBJ2-7; possibly TRBD1 for D (6 bases). The CDR3 sequence is 15 residues long. Germline V gives CDR1 DFQATT, CDR2 SNEGSKA (reference sequence). Trimming stripped 0 bases from V and 0 bases from J, with 12 bases between. The CDR3 sequence: CSARDLDRSSYEQYF. The CDR3 DNA follows: TGCAGTGCTAGAGATTTGGACAGAAGCTCCTACGAGCAGTACTTC.

This clonotype has a count of ten or more. The rearrangement uses TRBV29-1 and TRBJ2-4, with D tentatively TRBD1 (5 bases). CDR1 is SQVTM, CDR2 ANQGSEA, per germline. The CDR3 covers 13 residues. Trimming pared 6 bases from V and 0 bases from J, leaving 9 bases between. CDR3 in DNA: TGCAGCGTACAGGTTACAGCCAAAAACATTCAGTACTTC. Protein: CSVQVTAKNIQYF.